This T cell receptor beta chain was recorded in a study of T cells after posttransplantation cyclophosphamide. Overall study results and limits: Skin or GI-infiltrating T cells shared few TRB sequences with blood. TRB clonality was highly associated with recipient CMV seropositivity and reactivation. Later post-transplant blood repertoires were often dominated by donor CD8+ memory clones.

Losses at the gene ends were 3 bases for V and 6 bases for J; bases not matched to a gene: 5. The CDR3 contains 13 residues. Looked up from germline, CDR1 is MNHEY and CDR2 is SMNVEV (reference sequence). This clone was picked up many times. The antigen is not known. Cyclophosphamide on days +3 and +4 followed busulfan-fludarabine conditioning and a marrow graft. Repertoires were generated with immunoSEQ multiplex PCR, while TCRdb's copy carries only in-frame clones and drops some. The sample gives approximately 18,000 clones, none seen only once, and the top ten clones hold roughly 0.54%. This specimen was PBMCs, taken after allogeneic stem cell transplant with posttransplant cyclophosphamide. This chain joins TRBV27 and TRBJ2-7, with 7 bases fitting TRBD1. This receptor was obtained from a female patient under 45 who received an allogeneic stem cell transplant from a related donor, was CMV-positive, and had no GVHD. Among the T cells, some may be from the graft donor. This CDR3 is CASSFGTAGEQYF. DNA of the CDR3: TGTGCCAGCAGTTTTGGGACAGCCGGCGAGCAGTACTTC.